Below, 9 T cell receptor beta chains from the same sample are listed, as sequenced in a study of T cell responses to AZD1222 COVID-19 vaccine. Libraries were prepared by immunoSEQ multiplex PCR; TCRdb keeps only in-frame clonotypes and omits some of them. The sample yields more than 95,000 clones, approximately 86% seen once. The starting material was peripheral blood, obtained on day 0 of AZD1222 vaccination. The origin of the receptors is an adult in good health.

This clone was found a few times. The V call is TRBV5-6, the J call TRBJ1-6; D is perhaps TRBD1 (6 bases). The CDR3 runs 14 residues. Trimming left V 0 bases short and J 10 bases short, with 11 bases between. The germline V gene encodes CDR1 SGHDT and CDR2 YYEEEE. CDR3 sequence reads: CASSLAGDGSPLHF. CDR3 bases: TGTGCCAGCAGCTTGGCAGGGGACGGCTCACCCCTCCACTTT.

This clone was found a few times. V is TRBV5-6 and J is TRBJ1-3, with a possible D match to TRBD1 (6 bases). Deletions cut 4 bases from V and 0 bases from J, with 20 bases between. The CDR3 runs 18 residues. Germline assignment: CDR1 SGHDT and CDR2 YYEEEE. The CDR3 here is CASSPQGAGRLSGNTIYF. In nucleotides, the CDR3 is TGTGCCAGCAGCCCACAGGGTGCCGGCCGTCTCTCTGGAAACACCATATATTTT.

The rearrangement links TRBV11-2 to TRBJ2-2; 9 nucleotides line up with TRBD1. After removal of 1 base from V and 4 bases from J, the junction contained 4 bases not matched to a gene. Germline CDR1 reads SGHAT; CDR2 reads FQNNGV. This CDR3 region has 16 residues. The CDR3 bases are TGTGCCAGCAGCTTAGGTACAGGGGGCGGCACCGGGGAGCTGTTTTTT. Its translation: CASSLGTGGGTGELFF.

In DNA, the CDR3 is TGTGCCAGCTCACCAGAGGGGCACGTAGCTTTCTTT. Translating gives CASSPEGHVAFF. V usage is TRBV18 and J usage is TRBJ1-1; perhaps TRBD1 as D (5 bases). Looked up from germline, CDR1 is KGHSH and CDR2 is LQKENI. With 2 bases removed from V and 10 bases from J, the gap between germline ends came to 11 bases. The CDR3 totals 12 residues.

The rearrangement joins TRBV7-6 to TRBJ1-1, with 7 bases fitting TRBD1. The CDR3 is 15 amino acids. The V and J ends lost 5 bases and 1 base, in that order; junction bases with no gene match: 7. Germline V CDR1 and CDR2: SGHVS, FNYEAQ. The CDR3, as DNA: TGTGCCAGCAGCCGCACAGGGGTGGGGAACACTGAAGCTTTCTTT. The encoded protein is CASSRTGVGNTEAFF.

The V and J genes are TRBV10-3 and TRBJ1-1, with 8 bases identical to TRBD1. Unmatched junction bases numbered 10, after V lost 6 bases and J lost 10 bases. Germline V gives CDR1 ENHRY, CDR2 SYGVKD. CDR3 length: 13 amino acids. CDR3 protein: CAISHGQGKGAFF. The CDR3, as DNA: TGTGCCATCAGCCATGGACAGGGAAAGGGAGCTTTCTTT.

This rearrangement joins TRBV11-3 to TRBJ2-1, with TRBD2 as a possible D gene (5 bases). The germline V and J ends were trimmed by 3 bases and 5 bases, with 5 bases remaining between them. CDR1 is SGHNT, CDR2 YENEEA, per germline. The CDR3 covers 12 residues. The CDR3 spells CASSFGNNEQFF. The DNA of the CDR3 is TGTGCCAGCAGCTTCGGGAACAATGAGCAGTTCTTC.

This clone has just one count. Distinct nucleotide sequences in the sample also encode this CDR3. The chain employs TRBV28 and TRBJ1-2; D perhaps matches TRBD1 (6 bases). The CDR3 contains 13 residues. CDR1 is MDHEN and CDR2 is SYDVKM in the germline V gene. The V end lost 2 bases, the J end lost 2 bases, and 6 bases lay between the germline ends. CDR3 residues: CASSLGQNYGYTF. The DNA for the CDR3 is TGTGCCAGCAGTTTAGGACAGAACTATGGCTACACCTTC.

The rearrangement links TRBV6-2 or TRBV6-3 to TRBJ1-1, with a tentative D call TRBD1 (5 bases). Trimming stripped 2 bases from V and 3 bases from J, with 13 bases between. CDR3 size: 15 residues. Germline V gene data show CDR1 as MNHEY and CDR2 as SVGEGT. Written as DNA, the CDR3 is TGTGCCAGCAGTTACCGCTTCAGGGTTGACACTGAAGCTTTCTTT. Translation: CASSYRFRVDTEAFF.